This T cell receptor beta chain was identified in a study of T-cell reconstitution after alpha-beta-depleted transplantation in children (dated by TCRdb to about 2016). In terms of the full investigation: T-cell immune reconstitution after TCRalphabeta/CD19-depleted allogeneic hematopoietic cell transplantation in children was quantitatively tracked in the study by means of TCR repertoire profiling. What the work shows at the level of the full study, not this receptor alone: Hyperexpanded clone frequencies declined over subsequent months; after one year, T-cell counts and TCRbeta diversity were mostly attributed to newly produced T cells. In some patients, high TCRbeta diversity at day 60 was attributed to recipient T cells and intrathymic progenitors that had survived conditioning. About two months after transplant, the apparently early recovery of alphabetaT-cell counts reportedly depended on just several hundred clones that had expanded rapidly and came from non-depleted graft cells.

Taken from cysteine to phenylalanine, the CDR3 has 14 residues. Of the read, only the CDR3 DNA is kept; its 42 bases are in frame from base 1. CDR1 and CDR2 (MNHNS, SASEGT) derive from the germline V gene. Receptor amplification or capture employed PCR. The sequencer listed for this sample is Illumina HiSeq 2500. TCR library preparation used molecular barcoding, with unique molecular identifiers applied to normalize quantification of the TCRbeta repertoire. The public reads were reanalyzed by TCRdb: fastp trimming at Q25, MiXCR alignment, in-frame beta chains only. Every distinct CDR3 protein forms one entry, paired with its most common genes and DNA. This sample has approximately 980,000 distinct CDR3 sequences in its table, and around 30% of those were observed once. Roughly 28% of the sample is in the top ten clones. In this sample, this clonotype turned up a few times. This receptor's antigen is unknown. Sequence at one end of the junction differs from germline and may be a read error.

The treatment or condition tag for this specimen amounts to: allogeneic hematopoietic cell transplantation with graft depleted of TCRalphabeta T cells and CD19 B cells. The transplant recipients were children given TCRalphabeta/CD19-depleted allogeneic hematopoietic cell grafts. This receptor was obtained from a boy under two years old who had a stem cell transplant for SCID, so the T cells may come from the graft donor. Here the sequenced sample was PBMCs, mostly from graft donor cells, taken 360 days after TCRalphabeta/CD19-depleted stem cell transplant. The chain was built from TRBV6-1 and TRBJ2-7; TRBD2 is perhaps the D gene, given 5 matching bases. The DNA sequence is TGTGCCAGCAGTCAAGCAGGACTCTCCTACGAGCAGTACTTC. Translated, it gives CASSQAGLSYEQYF.